The 17 T cell receptor beta chains reported below all come from one sample, sequenced in a study of cytomegalovirus exposure and HLA in healthy donors. Vbeta (60) and Jbeta (13) primers were used in the PCR. Generated by immunoSEQ multiplex PCR, the TCRdb table keeps only in-frame clones and is missing some. The sample comprises about 150,000 clones, about 80% of which are singletons, and 1.5% to 2% rests with the top ten. Sequenced sample: PBMCs. The receptors here all came from a man aged 40-55 years in good health and CMV-seronegative.

This chain connects TRBV5-1 to TRBJ2-7, with 8 bases matching TRBD1. This CDR3 contains 16 residues. Trimming at V came to 1 base and at J to 2 bases, leaving 8 bases not matched to a gene. Germline V gives CDR1 SGHRS, CDR2 YFSETQ. CDR3 amino acids: CASSLHRGNLTYEQYF. The CDR3 DNA is TGCGCCAGCAGCTTGCACAGGGGGAATTTAACCTACGAGCAGTACTTC.

CDR3 protein: CASSTWTGGMIEAFF. The CDR3 coding sequence is TGTGCCAGCAGTACTTGGACAGGGGGAATGATTGAAGCTTTCTTT. V usage is TRBV28 and J usage is TRBJ1-1; the match to TRBD1 covers 10 bases. The length of the CDR3 is 15 residues. Germline V gene sequence: CDR1 MDHEN, CDR2 SYDVKM. V trimming: 5 bases; J trimming: 7 bases; junction bases outside the gene matches: 10.

The chain joins TRBV4-1 to TRBJ1-2; TRBD1 might be the D (6 bases). Trimming took off 3 bases at V and 8 bases at J, with 13 bases between the two ends. Per germline, CDR1 MGHRA and CDR2 YSYEKL. The CDR3 extends over 13 amino acids. DNA of the CDR3: TGCGCCAGCAGCCAGATACAGGGCATGGGCTACACCTTC. It translates to CASSQIQGMGYTF.

Remarks on this clone: Other DNA sequences in the sample encode the same CDR3. The chain joins TRBV28 to TRBJ2-7; D is unclear. The CDR3 extends over 13 amino acids. Germline V gives CDR1 MDHEN, CDR2 SYDVKM. V was pared by 3 bases and J by 4 bases, with 10 bases between. The CDR3 spells CASSFRGRYEQYF. The CDR3 nucleotides are TGTGCCAGCAGTTTCAGAGGCCGGTACGAGCAGTACTTC.

This chain joins TRBV7-3 and TRBJ2-7; TRBD1 aligns across 7 bases. V was pared by 0 bases and J by 13 bases, with 6 bases of the junction left unmatched. Germline V CDR1 and CDR2: SGHTA, FQGTGA. This CDR3 is 12 amino acids long. The DNA for the CDR3 is TGTGCCAGCAGCTTAACTAGGCCAGGGGGATACTTC. Encoded protein: CASSLTRPGGYF.

V gene TRBV10-3 combines with J gene TRBJ2-3, with D perhaps matching TRBD2 (5 bases). Looked up from germline, CDR1 is ENHRY and CDR2 is SYGVKD. The CDR3 extends over 15 amino acids. With 3 bases removed from V and 3 bases from J, the gap between germline ends came to 13 bases. CDR3 nucleotides: TGTGCCATCAGTGACGGGATTGCTGAGACAGATACGCAGTATTTT. It specifies CAISDGIAETDTQYF.

V gene TRBV7-6 combines with J gene TRBJ2-7, with TRBD2 matching over 9 bases. CDR3 length equals 15 residues. After removal of 5 bases from V and 2 bases from J, the junction contained 7 bases not matched to a gene. Germline CDR1 reads SGHVS; CDR2 reads FNYEAQ. This chain's CDR3 is CASSPLAGVPYEQYF. The CDR3 coding sequence is TGTGCCAGCAGCCCCTTAGCGGGGGTTCCCTACGAGCAGTACTTC.

This sequence joins TRBV9 and TRBJ2-3; 11 nucleotides line up with TRBD2. Germline loops: CDR1 SGDLS, CDR2 YYNGEE. This CDR3 comprises 16 residues. Trimming took 4 bases from V and 2 from J; bases not matched to a gene: 6. In DNA form, the CDR3 reads TGTGCCAGCAGCATGACTAGCGGGGTTTCCACAGATACGCAGTATTTT. Protein sequence: CASSMTSGVSTDTQYF.

The chain combines TRBV7-6 with TRBJ1-5; perhaps TRBD1 as D (6 bases). CDR3 size: 18 residues. Germline V lookup: CDR1 SGHVS, CDR2 FNYEAQ. V lost 0 bases to trimming and J lost 1 base, with 16 bases between them. The CDR3 loop is CASSLAAGVDGSNQPQHF. The CDR3 DNA reads as TGTGCCAGCAGCTTAGCAGCAGGGGTCGACGGGAGCAATCAGCCCCAGCATTTT.

The chain's CDR3 is CASSRTLLAGRLFF. In DNA, the CDR3 is TGTGCCAGTAGCCGGACATTACTAGCGGGTAGGCTGTTCTTC. The rearrangement links TRBV19 to TRBJ2-1, with 9 bases that match TRBD2. Germline V gives CDR1 LNHDA, CDR2 SQIVND (reference sequence). Germline trimming cut 6 bases from V and 15 bases from J; bases unmatched to any gene: 15. This CDR3 has 14 amino acids.

The sample holds a few counts of this clone. The chain employs TRBV7-2 and TRBJ2-3; 8 nucleotides line up with TRBD2. This CDR3 contains 16 residues. Germline trimming cut 4 bases from V and 2 bases from J; bases unmatched to any gene: 8. The germline V gene has CDR1 SGHTA and CDR2 FQGNSA. The CDR3 region has the DNA TGTGCCAGCAGCTCCCAAAGCGGGAGCCCCACAGATACGCAGTATTTT. Translated: CASSSQSGSPTDTQYF.

The chain carries TRBV27 and TRBJ2-7, with 10 bases fitting TRBD1. The CDR3 has 16 residues. CDR1 MNHEY and CDR2 SMNVEV come from the germline V gene (reference sequence). The V segment lost 0 bases and the J segment 4 bases; nucleotides outside the gene matches: 6. The CDR3 bases are TGTGCCAGCAGTTTATCCCCGGGACAGGGGCGTTACGAGCAGTACTTC. It specifies CASSLSPGQGRYEQYF.

This clone has a single count. The chain has TRBV4-1 and TRBJ2-7; 9 bases map to TRBD2. The CDR3 runs to 15 residues. The V gene's germline CDR1 is MGHRA and CDR2 YSYEKL. Losses at the gene ends were 5 bases for V and 3 bases for J; bases not matched to a gene: 8. DNA of the CDR3: TGCGCCAGCAGCTTAGGGGGCGGGAGGGGCTACGAGCAGTACTTC. This gives the protein CASSLGGGRGYEQYF.

The CDR3 DNA follows: TGTGCCAGCAGCCCACCTGCTACAGGGTGGAACACCGGGGAGCTGTTTTTT. It codes for CASSPPATGWNTGELFF. The chain recombines TRBV7-9 with TRBJ2-2; tentatively, D is TRBD1 (6 bases). Germline V gene sequence: CDR1 SEHNR, CDR2 FQNEAQ (reference sequence). The ends were cut back, 5 bases at V and 1 base at J, with 17 bases in the middle. This CDR3 spans 17 amino acids.

This clone appeared a single time. The chain joins TRBV10-1 to TRBJ2-7, with TRBD2 matching over 8 bases. This CDR3 region has 14 residues. In germline, CDR1 is WNHNN, CDR2 SYGVQD (reference sequence). Trimming at V came to 3 bases and at J to 4 bases, leaving 5 bases not matched to a gene. Written as DNA, the CDR3 is TGCGCCAGCAGTGAACGGGGGGGACTATACGAGCAGTACTTC. This codes for CASSERGGLYEQYF.

The chain joins TRBV14 to TRBJ2-3; TRBD2 is a possible D gene (5 bases). V lost 1 base and J lost 2, with 7 bases in between. Germline-derived CDR1 and CDR2 are SGHDN and FVKESK. The length of the CDR3 is 14 residues. The CDR3 sequence is CASSQGLATDTQYF. CDR3 DNA: TGTGCCAGCAGCCAAGGGCTAGCCACAGATACGCAGTATTTT.

This sequence joins TRBV30 and TRBJ2-1; 14 bases fit TRBD2. V lost 2 bases and J lost 0; bases outside the gene matches: 18. The CDR3 has 22 amino acids. Germline assignment: CDR1 GTSNPN and CDR2 SVGIG (reference sequence). CDR3 in amino acids: CAWSSTGLGLAGAISSYNEQFF. DNA for the CDR3: TGTGCCTGGAGTTCGACAGGGTTGGGACTAGCGGGAGCGATCAGCTCCTACAATGAGCAGTTCTTC.